Below are 4 T cell receptor beta chains sequenced from a single sample in a study of Ad26.COV2.S vaccination and SARS-CoV-2 variants. Assay used: immunoSEQ multiplex PCR; TCRdb lists only in-frame clones, some missing. This sample has some 640,000 clones; around 90% occur once, and the top ten carry about 1.5%. Described treatment: 15 to 20 received Ad26.COV2.S at low or high dose, single or two shots; roughly 5 received placebo; per-sample allocation not given. On day 63 after the first injection, vaccine and placebo recipients gave samples. Specimen: peripheral blood, collected in a trial of Ad26.COV2.S vaccine versus placebo. These receptors all come from a person between 18 and 59 years old who received the Ad26.COV2.S COVID-19 vaccine or a placebo.

This clone was seen a handful of times. This chain joins TRBV3-1 (or the pseudogene TRBV3-2) and TRBJ2-1; a possible D gene is TRBD1 (6 bases). V was cut by 2 bases and J by 3 bases, with 11 bases left in between. Germline lookup yields CDR1 LGHDT and CDR2 YNNKEL (reference sequence). The CDR3 totals 15 residues. For the CDR3, the DNA is TGTGCCAGCAGCCAATCCCCGGACAGCTACAATGAGCAGTTCTTC. This encodes CASSQSPDSYNEQFF.

The rearrangement links TRBV29-1 to TRBJ2-5, with D maybe TRBD1 (7 bases). V gave up 6 bases and J gave up 5 bases, with 19 bases separating them. Per germline, CDR1 SQVTM and CDR2 ANQGSEA. The CDR3 spans 14 residues. The CDR3 DNA follows: TGCAGCGTCGCGTGGGACTTCAGGGGGGAGACCCAGTACTTC. Translation: CSVAWDFRGETQYF.

The rearrangement joins TRBV6-5 to TRBJ2-7, with D unclear. From germline, CDR1 is MNHEY and CDR2 SVGAGI. V lost 5 bases and J 5 bases, leaving 16 bases between the germline ends. CDR3 length equals 14 residues. Here the CDR3 DNA reads TGTGCCAGCAGTCGCGACCACAACACAAACGAGCAGTACTTC. Its translation is CASSRDHNTNEQYF.

This chain joins TRBV6-6 and TRBJ1-1, with 9 bases identical to TRBD1. CDR1 is MNHNY and CDR2 is SVGAGI in the germline V gene (reference sequence). Trimming took 7 bases from V and 4 from J; bases not matched to a gene: 7. CDR3 length equals 14 residues. The CDR3 spells CASIWDRASTEAFF. The CDR3 DNA reads TGTGCCAGCATCTGGGACAGGGCGAGCACTGAAGCTTTCTTT.